A single sample is the source of the 19 T cell receptor beta chains below, sequenced in a study of blood T cell repertoires in COVID-19. Some clones are missing from TCRdb's copy, which holds only in-frame ones; the method was immunoSEQ multiplex PCR. The sample yields approximately 94,000 clones, about 84% seen once. The sequencing sample was made of peripheral blood. These receptors came from a human donor in a cohort sampled during active COVID-19.

This chain uses TRBV15 with TRBJ2-5; TRBD1 matches 7 bases. The germline CDR1 and CDR2 sequences are LNHNV and YYDKDF (reference sequence). The V and J ends lost 3 bases and 6 bases, in that order; junction bases with no gene match: 10. This CDR3 is 15 amino acids long. CDR3 protein: CATSRGPDRAQTQYF. The DNA for the CDR3 is TGTGCCACCAGCAGGGGCCCCGACAGGGCGCAGACCCAGTACTTC.

The chain uses TRBV2 and TRBJ1-1, with a possible D match to TRBD1 (6 bases). Germline CDR1 and CDR2: SNHLY and FYNNEI. Trimming stripped 5 bases from V and 6 bases from J, with 19 bases between. The length of the CDR3 is 15 residues. CDR3 residues: CASSKESLQGAEAFF. For the CDR3, the DNA is TGTGCCAGCAGTAAGGAGTCTTTACAGGGAGCTGAAGCTTTCTTT.

This chain connects TRBV15 to TRBJ2-1; 7 bases are a match to TRBD2. The CDR3 spans 19 residues. The junction had 16 bases not matched to a gene; V was cut back by 5 bases and J by 0 bases. Germline V gene lookup returns CDR1 LNHNV and CDR2 YYDKDF (reference sequence). CDR3: CATSSPSGRRGSSYNEQFF. CDR3 nucleotide sequence: TGTGCCACCAGCTCTCCTAGCGGCCGACGGGGTAGCTCCTACAATGAGCAGTTCTTC.

The chain combines TRBV19 with TRBJ1-1; 8 nucleotides agree with TRBD1. Per germline, CDR1 LNHDA and CDR2 SQIVND (reference sequence). Trimming cost V 5 bases and J 1 base; bases outside gene matches: 9. The CDR3 runs to 16 residues. The CDR3 reads CASSPFLGTGNTEAFF. Here the CDR3 DNA reads TGTGCCAGTAGTCCATTCTTAGGGACAGGGAACACTGAAGCTTTCTTT.

The chain links TRBV20-1 to TRBJ2-5; 7 nucleotides match TRBD2. The junction had 4 bases not matched to a gene; V was cut back by 3 bases and J by 3 bases. Germline CDR1 is DFQATT and CDR2 is SNEGSKA (reference sequence). CDR3 size: 13 residues. This CDR3 is CSASWGGEETQYF. The CDR3 DNA sequence: TGCAGTGCTAGTTGGGGGGGAGAAGAGACCCAGTACTTC.

The chain carries TRBV6-5 and TRBJ1-2; TRBD1 matches at 10 bases. This CDR3 spans 15 amino acids. CDR1 is MNHEY, CDR2 SVGAGI, per germline. The ends lost 5 bases at V and 4 bases at J; junction bases unmatched: 7. The CDR3 loop reads CASSTRQGAIYGYTF. The CDR3 bases are TGTGCCAGCAGTACCCGACAGGGGGCTATCTATGGCTACACCTTC.

V and J are TRBV5-6 and TRBJ2-2, with 9 nucleotides matching TRBD1. This CDR3 is 17 amino acids long. The V gene end was trimmed by 2 bases and the J gene end by 0 bases; junction bases not matched to a gene: 5. Germline CDR1 reads SGHDT; CDR2 reads YYEEEE. CDR3 protein: CASSFRGTGSNTGELFF. In DNA, the CDR3 is TGTGCCAGCAGCTTTAGGGGGACAGGGTCGAACACCGGGGAGCTGTTTTTT.

The CDR3 DNA sequence: TGTGCCAGCAGTGAGGAAGGGACAGGGTGGAATGAGCAGTTCTTC. It yields the protein CASSEEGTGWNEQFF. The chain recombines TRBV2 with TRBJ2-1, with 9 bases fitting TRBD1. Looked up from germline, CDR1 is SNHLY and CDR2 is FYNNEI. V gave up 3 bases and J gave up 7 bases; unmatched junction bases: 7. This CDR3 comprises 15 residues.

This chain links TRBV5-1 with TRBJ2-5; TRBD1 aligns across 9 bases. CDR1 and CDR2 (germline): SGHRS, YFSETQ. This CDR3 has 14 amino acids. V lost 2 bases and J lost 5; bases outside the gene matches: 4. CDR3 in amino acids: CASSLQGAWETQYF. CDR3 DNA sequence: TGCGCCAGCAGCTTACAGGGGGCCTGGGAGACCCAGTACTTC.

The rearrangement joins TRBV4-1 to TRBJ2-3; TRBD2 agrees at 9 bases. From germline, CDR1 is MGHRA and CDR2 YSYEKL. This CDR3 is 16 amino acids long. The J segment lost 3 bases and the V segment lost 0 bases, leaving 4 bases of the junction unmatched. The CDR3 DNA reads TGCGCCAGCAGCCAAGACCGCGCGGGAGGGACAGATACGCAGTATTTT. Protein: CASSQDRAGGTDTQYF.

J is TRBJ2-3 and V is TRBV4-1; 7 bases align to TRBD2. Germline CDR1 MGHRA, CDR2 YSYEKL. V dropped 2 bases and J dropped 4; count of bases not matched to a gene: 12. The CDR3 runs 17 residues. DNA of the CDR3: TGCGCCAGCAGCCAACAACTGCCCGCGGGAGTTGCAGATACGCAGTATTTT. Protein sequence: CASSQQLPAGVADTQYF.

The chain carries TRBV10-3 and TRBJ2-3; D unresolved. The CDR3 spans 13 residues. Germline loops: CDR1 ENHRY, CDR2 SYGVKD. Trimming removed 4 bases at V and 2 bases at J, with 7 bases between. This chain's CDR3 is CAISARDTDTQYF. In DNA, the CDR3 is TGTGCCATCAGTGCGAGAGACACAGATACGCAGTATTTT.

The chain couples TRBV3-1 (or the pseudogene TRBV3-2) to TRBJ2-7; 8 nucleotides match TRBD1. This CDR3 region has 14 residues. Germline trimming cut 1 base from V and 2 bases from J; bases unmatched to any gene: 1. Germline V gene data show CDR1 as LGHDT and CDR2 as YNNKEL (reference sequence). CDR3 nucleotide sequence: TGTGCCAGCAGCCAAGGGACAGGGACCTACGAGCAGTACTTC. Encoded protein: CASSQGTGTYEQYF.

V is TRBV12-3 or TRBV12-4 and J is TRBJ1-1, with D possibly TRBD1 on 6 matching bases. The CDR3 length is 12 residues. The V and J ends lost 4 bases and 6 bases respectively, with 9 bases between them. CDR3 sequence: CASSSDRPEAFF. The CDR3 nucleotides are TGTGCCAGCAGTTCGGACAGACCTGAAGCTTTCTTT.

The V call is TRBV18, the J call TRBJ2-2; the D gene is possibly TRBD1 (5 bases). This CDR3 has 15 residues. V lost 1 base and J 0 bases, leaving 6 bases between the germline ends. Germline CDR1 reads KGHSH; CDR2 reads LQKENI. The CDR3 DNA reads TGTGCCAGCTCACCACAGACAGCGAACACCGGGGAGCTGTTTTTT. Its translation is CASSPQTANTGELFF.

The chain links TRBV25-1 to TRBJ2-2; 8 positions agree with TRBD2. Germline values: CDR1 MGHDK, CDR2 SYGVNS. The ends lost 4 bases at V and 3 bases at J; junction bases unmatched: 4. The CDR3 covers 15 residues. As DNA, the CDR3 is TGTGCCAGCAGTGTACCAGCGGGGGACACCGGGGAGCTGTTTTTT. Translated, it gives CASSVPAGDTGELFF.

The chain uses TRBV7-9 and TRBJ1-3; D remains ambiguous. Germline CDR1 SEHNR, CDR2 FQNEAQ (reference sequence). The CDR3 is 13 amino acids. V lost 6 bases, J lost 3 bases, and 9 bases lay in between. CDR3 loop: CASRTGVGNTIYF. CDR3 bases: TGTGCCAGCAGGACGGGAGTTGGAAACACCATATATTTT.

V and J are TRBV5-1 and TRBJ2-3; D is possibly TRBD2 (6 bases). Trimming took off 4 bases at V and 0 bases at J, with 15 bases between the two ends. The CDR3 is made up of 16 amino acids. Germline V lookup: CDR1 SGHRS, CDR2 YFSETQ. In DNA, the CDR3 is TGCGCCAGCAGCATGGGACTTCTGACTAGCACAGATACGCAGTATTTT. Its translation: CASSMGLLTSTDTQYF.

This clone showed up just a few times. The chain links TRBV18 to TRBJ1-1, with D perhaps TRBD1 (5 bases). The length of the CDR3 is 16 residues. Germline CDR1 KGHSH, CDR2 LQKENI. The V end lost 1 base, the J end lost 4 bases, and 16 bases lay between the germline ends. DNA for the CDR3: TGTGCCAGCTCACCACGTTGGAGCAGGGAATTCACTGAAGCTTTCTTT. It codes for CASSPRWSREFTEAFF.